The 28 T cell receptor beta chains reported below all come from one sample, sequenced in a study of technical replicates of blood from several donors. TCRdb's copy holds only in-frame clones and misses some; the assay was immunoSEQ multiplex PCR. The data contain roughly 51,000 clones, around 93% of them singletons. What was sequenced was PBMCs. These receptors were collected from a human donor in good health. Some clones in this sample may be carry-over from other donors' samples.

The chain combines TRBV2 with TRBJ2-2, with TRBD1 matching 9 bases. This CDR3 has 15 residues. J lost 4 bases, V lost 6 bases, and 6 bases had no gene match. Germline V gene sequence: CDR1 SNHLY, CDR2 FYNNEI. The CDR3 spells CASRDGTGPTGELFF. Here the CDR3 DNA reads TGTGCCAGCAGAGATGGGACAGGGCCCACCGGGGAGCTGTTTTTT.

CDR3 bases: TGTGCCAGCAGCTCGGAAGGACAGGGGAAGACTGAAGCTTTCTTT. This codes for CASSSEGQGKTEAFF. This chain joins TRBV5-6 and TRBJ1-1; the match to TRBD1 covers 9 bases. The CDR3 contains 15 residues. In germline, CDR1 is SGHDT, CDR2 YYEEEE. Trimming took 3 bases from V and 5 from J; bases not matched to a gene: 8.

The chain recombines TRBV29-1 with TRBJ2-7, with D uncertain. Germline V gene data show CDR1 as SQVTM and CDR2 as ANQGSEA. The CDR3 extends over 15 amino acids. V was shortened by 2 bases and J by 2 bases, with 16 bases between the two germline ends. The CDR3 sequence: CSVERLVGLAYEQYF. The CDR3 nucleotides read TGCAGCGTTGAACGTCTAGTTGGCTTAGCCTACGAGCAGTACTTC.

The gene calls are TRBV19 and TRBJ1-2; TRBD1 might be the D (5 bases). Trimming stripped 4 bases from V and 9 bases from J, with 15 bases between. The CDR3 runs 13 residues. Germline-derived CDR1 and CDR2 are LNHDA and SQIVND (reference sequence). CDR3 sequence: CASSTDSGLSYTF. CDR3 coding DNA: TGTGCCAGTAGTACCGACAGCGGGCTGAGCTACACCTTC.

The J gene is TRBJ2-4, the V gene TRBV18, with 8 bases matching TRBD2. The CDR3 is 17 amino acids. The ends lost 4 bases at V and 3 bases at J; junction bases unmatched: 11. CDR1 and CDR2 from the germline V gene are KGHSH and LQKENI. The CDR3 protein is CASSQQGAGAGKNIQYF. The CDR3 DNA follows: TGTGCCAGCTCACAACAAGGAGCGGGAGCGGGCAAAAACATTCAGTACTTC.

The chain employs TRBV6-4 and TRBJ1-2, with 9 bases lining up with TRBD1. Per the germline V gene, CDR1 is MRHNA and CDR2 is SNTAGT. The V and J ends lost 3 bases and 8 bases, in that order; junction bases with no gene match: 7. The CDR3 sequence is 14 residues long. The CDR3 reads CASSEPGTGMGYTF. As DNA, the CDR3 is TGTGCCAGCAGTGAACCCGGGACAGGGATGGGCTACACCTTC.

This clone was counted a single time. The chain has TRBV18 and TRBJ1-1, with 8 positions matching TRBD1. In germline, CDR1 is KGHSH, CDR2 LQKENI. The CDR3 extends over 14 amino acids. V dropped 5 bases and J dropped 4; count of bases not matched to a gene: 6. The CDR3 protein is CASSSYGQGTEAFF. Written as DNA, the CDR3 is TGTGCCAGCTCATCGTACGGACAGGGCACTGAAGCTTTCTTT.

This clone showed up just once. DNA for the CDR3: TGTGCCAGCAGCGTAGGAGGGCAGGGGTCCCCCTCACAAGAGACCCAGTACTTC. Encoded protein: CASSVGGQGSPSQETQYF. J is TRBJ2-5 and V is TRBV9; maybe TRBD1 (6 bases). Looked up from germline, CDR1 is SGDLS and CDR2 is YYNGEE. CDR3 length equals 18 residues. V shed 0 bases and J shed 2 bases, with 20 bases lying between them.

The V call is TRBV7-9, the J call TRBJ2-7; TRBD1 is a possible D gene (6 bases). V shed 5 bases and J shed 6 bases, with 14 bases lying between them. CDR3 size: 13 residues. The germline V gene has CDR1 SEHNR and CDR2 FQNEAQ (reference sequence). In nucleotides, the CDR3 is TGTGCCAGCAGCCCAATGACCAGGGGCGAGCAGTACTTC. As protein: CASSPMTRGEQYF.

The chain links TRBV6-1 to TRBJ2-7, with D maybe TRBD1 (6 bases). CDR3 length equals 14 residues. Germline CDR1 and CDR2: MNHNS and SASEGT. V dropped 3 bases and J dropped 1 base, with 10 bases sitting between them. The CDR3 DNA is TGTGCCAGCAGTGATCGGCAGGGGTCCTACGAGCAGTACTTC. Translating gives CASSDRQGSYEQYF.

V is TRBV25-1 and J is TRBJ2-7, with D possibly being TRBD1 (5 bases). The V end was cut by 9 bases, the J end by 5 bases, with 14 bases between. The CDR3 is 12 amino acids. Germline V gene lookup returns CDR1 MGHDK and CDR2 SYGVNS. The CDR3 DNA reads TGTGCCAGTACCCTTGGGGCGCACGAGCAGTACTTC. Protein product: CASTLGAHEQYF.

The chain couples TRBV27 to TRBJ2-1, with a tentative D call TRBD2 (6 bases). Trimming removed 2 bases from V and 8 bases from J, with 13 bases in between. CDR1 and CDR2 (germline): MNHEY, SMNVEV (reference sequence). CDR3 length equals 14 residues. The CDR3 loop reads CASSLGGSSDEQFF. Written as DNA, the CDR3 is TGTGCCAGCAGTTTAGGAGGGTCCTCCGATGAGCAGTTCTTC.

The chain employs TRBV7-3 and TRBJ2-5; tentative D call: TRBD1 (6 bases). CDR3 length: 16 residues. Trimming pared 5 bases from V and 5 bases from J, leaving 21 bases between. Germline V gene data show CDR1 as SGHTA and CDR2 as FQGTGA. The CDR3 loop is CASSPLGRGSGETQYF. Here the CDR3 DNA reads TGTGCCAGCAGCCCTCTTGGAAGGGGGTCGGGTGAGACCCAGTACTTC.

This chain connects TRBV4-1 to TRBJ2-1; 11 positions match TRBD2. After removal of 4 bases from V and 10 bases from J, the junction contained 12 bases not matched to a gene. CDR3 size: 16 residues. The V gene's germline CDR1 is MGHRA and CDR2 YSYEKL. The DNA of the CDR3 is TGCGCCAGCAGCCTTCCTAGCGGGGGGTATGAAGAAGAGCAGTTCTTC. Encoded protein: CASSLPSGGYEEEQFF.

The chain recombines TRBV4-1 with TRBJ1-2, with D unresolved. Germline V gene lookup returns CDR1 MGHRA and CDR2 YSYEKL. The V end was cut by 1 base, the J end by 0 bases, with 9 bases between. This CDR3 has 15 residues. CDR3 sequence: CASSQVNVANYGYTF. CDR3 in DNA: TGCGCCAGCAGCCAAGTGAACGTAGCTAACTATGGCTACACCTTC.

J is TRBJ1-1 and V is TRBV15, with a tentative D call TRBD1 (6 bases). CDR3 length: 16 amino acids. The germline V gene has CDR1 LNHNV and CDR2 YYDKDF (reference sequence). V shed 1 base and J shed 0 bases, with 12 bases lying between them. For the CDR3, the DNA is TGTGCCACCAGCAGAGGAAGGGGGTACATGAACACTGAAGCTTTCTTT. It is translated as CATSRGRGYMNTEAFF.

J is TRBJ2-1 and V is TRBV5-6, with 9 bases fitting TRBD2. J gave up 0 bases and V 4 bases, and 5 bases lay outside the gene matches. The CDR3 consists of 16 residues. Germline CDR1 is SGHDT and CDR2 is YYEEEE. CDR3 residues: CASSPNSGSSYNEQFF. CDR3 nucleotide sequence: TGTGCCAGCAGCCCCAATAGCGGGAGCTCCTACAATGAGCAGTTCTTC.

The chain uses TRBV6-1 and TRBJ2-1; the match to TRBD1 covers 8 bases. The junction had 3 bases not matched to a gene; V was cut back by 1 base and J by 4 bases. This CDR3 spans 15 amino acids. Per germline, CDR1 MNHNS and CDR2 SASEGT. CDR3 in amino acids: CASSEGQGAYNEQFF. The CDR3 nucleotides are TGTGCCAGCAGTGAAGGGCAGGGGGCTTACAATGAGCAGTTCTTC.

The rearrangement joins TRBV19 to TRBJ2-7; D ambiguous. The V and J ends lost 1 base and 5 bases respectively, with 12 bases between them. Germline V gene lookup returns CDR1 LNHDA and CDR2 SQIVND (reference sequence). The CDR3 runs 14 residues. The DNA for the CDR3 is TGTGCCAGTAGTATAGTTGGCAGCAGCGACGAGCAGTACTTC. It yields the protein CASSIVGSSDEQYF.

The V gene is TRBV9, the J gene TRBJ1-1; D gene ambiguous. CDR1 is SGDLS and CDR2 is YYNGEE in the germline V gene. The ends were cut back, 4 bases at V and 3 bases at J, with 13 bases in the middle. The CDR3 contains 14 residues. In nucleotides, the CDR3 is TGTGCCAGCAGCCCCGCCGGGGATTACACTGAAGCTTTCTTT. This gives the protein CASSPAGDYTEAFF.

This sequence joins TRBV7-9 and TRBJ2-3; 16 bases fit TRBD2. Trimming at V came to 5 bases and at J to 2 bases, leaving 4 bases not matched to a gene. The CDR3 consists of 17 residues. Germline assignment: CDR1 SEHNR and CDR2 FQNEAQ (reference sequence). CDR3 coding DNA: TGTGCCAGCAGCCCGGGACTAGCGGGGGGGTACACAGATACGCAGTATTTT. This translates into CASSPGLAGGYTDTQYF.

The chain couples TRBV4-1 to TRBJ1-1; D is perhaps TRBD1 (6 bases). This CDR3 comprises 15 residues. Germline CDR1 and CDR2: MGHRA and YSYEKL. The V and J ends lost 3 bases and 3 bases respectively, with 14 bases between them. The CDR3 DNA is TGCGCCAGCAGCCAGGCTACCGGACAGCACACTGAAGCTTTCTTT. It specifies CASSQATGQHTEAFF.

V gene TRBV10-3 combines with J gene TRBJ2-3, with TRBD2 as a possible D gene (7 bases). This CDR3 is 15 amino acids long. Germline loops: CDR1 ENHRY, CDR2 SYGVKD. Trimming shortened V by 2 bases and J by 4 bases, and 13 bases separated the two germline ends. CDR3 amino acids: CAISESTGGPDTQYF. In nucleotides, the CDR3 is TGTGCCATCAGTGAGAGTACGGGGGGCCCAGATACGCAGTATTTT.

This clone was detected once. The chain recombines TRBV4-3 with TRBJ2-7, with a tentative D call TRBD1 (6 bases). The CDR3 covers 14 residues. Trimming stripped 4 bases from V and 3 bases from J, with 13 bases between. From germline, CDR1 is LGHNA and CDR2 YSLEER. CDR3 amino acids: CASSLQTGDYEQYF. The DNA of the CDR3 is TGCGCCAGCAGCCTACAGACAGGAGACTACGAGCAGTACTTC.

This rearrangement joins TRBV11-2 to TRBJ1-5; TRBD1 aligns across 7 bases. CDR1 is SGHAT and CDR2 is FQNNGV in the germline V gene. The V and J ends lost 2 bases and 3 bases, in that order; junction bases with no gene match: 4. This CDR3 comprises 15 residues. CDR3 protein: CASSLSGGLNQPQHF. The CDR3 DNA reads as TGTGCCAGCAGCTTATCAGGGGGTCTCAATCAGCCCCAGCATTTT. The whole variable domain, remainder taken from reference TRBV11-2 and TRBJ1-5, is EAGVAQSPRYKIIEKRQSVAFWCNPISGHATLYWYQQILGQGPKLLIQFQNNGVVDDSQLPKDRFSAERLKGVDSTLKIQPAKLEDSAVYLCASSLSGGLNQPQHFGDGTRLSIL.

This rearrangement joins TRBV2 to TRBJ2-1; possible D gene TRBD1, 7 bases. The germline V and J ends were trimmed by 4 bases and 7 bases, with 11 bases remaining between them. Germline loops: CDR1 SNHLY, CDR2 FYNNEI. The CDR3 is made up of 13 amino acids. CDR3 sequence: CASSVQGRNEQFF. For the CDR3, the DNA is TGTGCCAGCAGTGTACAGGGGAGGAATGAGCAGTTCTTC.

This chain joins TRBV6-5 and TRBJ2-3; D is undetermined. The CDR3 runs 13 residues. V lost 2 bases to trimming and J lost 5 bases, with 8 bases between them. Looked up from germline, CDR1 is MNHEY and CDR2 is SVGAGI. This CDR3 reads CASSYTFQDTQYF. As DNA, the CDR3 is TGTGCCAGCAGTTACACATTCCAAGATACGCAGTATTTT.

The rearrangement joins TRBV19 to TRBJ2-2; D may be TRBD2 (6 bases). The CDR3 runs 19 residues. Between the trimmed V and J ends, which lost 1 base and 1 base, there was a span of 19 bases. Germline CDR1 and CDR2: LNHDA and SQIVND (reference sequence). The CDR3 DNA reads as TGTGCCAGTAGTATAGGGGGAGGTGTGGGTTTTCAGAACACCGGGGAGCTGTTTTTT. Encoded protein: CASSIGGGVGFQNTGELFF.